This T cell receptor beta chain was sequenced for a study of T cell responses to AZD1222 COVID-19 vaccine. This clone was observed a few times. Trimming at V came to 3 bases and at J to 2 bases, leaving 5 bases not matched to a gene. This CDR3 has 16 amino acids. Germline values: CDR1 LNHDA, CDR2 SQIVND (reference sequence). Only in-frame clones appear in the TCRdb table, and some are missing; sequencing was by immunoSEQ multiplex PCR. In the table there are about 140,000 clones, 90% to 95% of which are singletons. The sequence was collected from an adult in good health. Sequenced material: peripheral blood, taken on day 0 of AZD1222 vaccination. V is TRBV19 and J is TRBJ2-5; TRBD1 aligns across 11 bases. CDR3 DNA sequence: TGTGCCAGTAGTATCACAGGGACAGGGGGTCAAGAGACCCAGTACTTC. It codes for CASSITGTGGQETQYF.